This TCR beta chain was captured by sequencing in a study of blood T cell repertoires in COVID-19 (dated by TCRdb to 2020 to 2021). At the level of the whole study: Collaborator samples came from the United States, Italy and Spain and covered acute and convalescent phases of COVID-19. The prospective study material was composed of cDNA or gDNA derived from T cells, B-cell-depleted T cells, or PBMCs. Subjects who had been exposed to COVID-19, were actively infected with it, or had recovered from it provided the deeply sampled blood TCRbeta repertoires that made up the dataset. The repertoires were made available in a free public database intended to serve as a resource for research on the immune response to SARS-CoV-2. Samples were obtained from the ongoing ImmuneRACE study (first 160 participants) and from 1,254 subjects provided by 6 global collaborators. Nearly every sample came with metadata listing a de-identified subject ID, COVID-19 status, age in years and sex. Where HLA class I and class II types were available, the types were taken from metadata supplied by the sample provider, not from assay-based typing. Overall study outcomes, separate from this receptor: The amount of clinical and demographic metadata varied by source and participant and was provided uncurated.

Only a few counts were recorded for this clone. This clone's antigen is unknown. Within one base of it there is no much larger clone, and no base qualities were kept. V loses 4 bases of germline sequence and J loses 5 bases, and the interval between the two ends is 10 bases. From its cysteine to its phenylalanine, the CDR3 spans 14 amino acids. CDR3 DNA is the only sequence kept; it has 42 bases, read in frame from the first base. A second Seattle source provided samples from volunteer blood donors who had recovered from COVID-19. Each collaborating institution followed its own protocols to collect whole blood in K2EDTA tubes. For TCRbeta analysis, collaborators shipped samples as frozen whole blood, isolated PBMCs, or DNA extracted from either of those sample types. TCRbeta CDR3 regions were amplified from genomic DNA by means of the immunoSEQ Assay, a bias-controlled multiplex PCR. On the authors' methods: Within the assay, amplification of reference gene primers was used to estimate how many nucleated cells each sample contained. Sequence reads were collapsed and filtered to measure the absolute abundance of every unique TCRbeta CDR3 rearrangement. For each sample, productive Simpson clonality was calculated by taking the square root of Simpson's diversity index across productive rearrangements. In its TCRdb copy, this immuneACCESS table keeps in-frame sequences only and misses some clones. Where compared with another copy, unresolved V genes explain less than half of these, and the others have no known cause. V and J calls and clone size follow that table, whereas D and trimming were derived from the DNA. The sample table contains a few hundred thousand clones; only one count was recorded for approximately 80% of them. The ten top clones hold roughly 1.4% of the sample.

The material sequenced was peripheral blood. Here the chain combines TRBV5-3 and TRBJ1-6, and TRBD1 may be the D gene, going by 6 matching bases. TRBV5-3 is sorted into the ORF group, with uncertain function. The clonotype was recovered from a middle-aged woman who had recovered from COVID-19. In nucleotides, the sequence is TGTGCCAGAAGCCACAGGGTAAATAATTCACCCCTCCACTTT. It translates to CARSHRVNNSPLHF.